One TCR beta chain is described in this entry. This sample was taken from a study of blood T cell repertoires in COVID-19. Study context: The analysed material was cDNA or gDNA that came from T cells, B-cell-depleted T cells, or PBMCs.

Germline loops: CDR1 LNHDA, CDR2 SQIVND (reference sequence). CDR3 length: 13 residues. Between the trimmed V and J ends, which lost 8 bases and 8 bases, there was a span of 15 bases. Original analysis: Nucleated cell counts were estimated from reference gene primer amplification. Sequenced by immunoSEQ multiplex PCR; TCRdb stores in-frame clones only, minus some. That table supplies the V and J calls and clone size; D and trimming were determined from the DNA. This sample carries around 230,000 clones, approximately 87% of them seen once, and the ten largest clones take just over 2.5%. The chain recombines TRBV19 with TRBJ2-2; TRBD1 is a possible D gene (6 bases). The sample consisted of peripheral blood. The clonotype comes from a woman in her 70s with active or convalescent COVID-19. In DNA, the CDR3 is TGTGCCAGTGGGAACAGGGTGTCAGGGGAGCTGTTTTTT. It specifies CASGNRVSGELFF.